This T cell receptor beta chain was documented in a study of blood T cell repertoires in COVID-19. The protocol was immunoSEQ multiplex PCR, while the TCRdb copy is restricted to in-frame clones and leaves out a portion. The data show a few hundred thousand clones, with around 85% seen just once and approximately 3.6% held by the top ten. Germline-derived CDR1 and CDR2 are MNHEY and SVGEGT. The ends lost 6 bases at V and 2 bases at J; junction bases unmatched: 6. This CDR3 is 15 amino acids long. The sample consisted of peripheral blood. This receptor was obtained from a woman aged 18-30 years with acute or convalescent COVID-19. The V call is TRBV6-2 or TRBV6-3, the J call TRBJ2-2, with 7 bases that match TRBD1. The CDR3 here is CASSAGTDNTGELFF. The CDR3 nucleotides read TGTGCCAGCAGCGCCGGGACAGATAACACCGGGGAGCTGTTTTTT.